This TCR beta chain originates from a study of technical replicates of blood from several donors. Trimming removed 4 bases from V and 1 base from J, with 11 bases in between. Germline CDR1 reads SGHRS; CDR2 reads YFSETQ. The CDR3 is 14 amino acids. Sequenced by immunoSEQ multiplex PCR; TCRdb stores in-frame clones only, minus some. Of around 79,000 clones listed, about 91% are singletons. The TCR was taken from a human donor in good health. Specimen: T cells isolated from PBMCs. The gene calls are TRBV5-1 and TRBJ1-1, with D tentatively TRBD1 (5 bases). The CDR3 spells CASSLGRPNTEAFF. In DNA form, the CDR3 reads TGCGCCAGCAGCCTGGGGCGGCCGAACACTGAAGCTTTCTTT.